The T cell receptor beta chain described here comes from a study of blood T cell repertoires in COVID-19. The overall study: T cells, B-cell-depleted T cells, or PBMCs provided the cDNA or gDNA that served as material.

Generated by immunoSEQ multiplex PCR, the TCRdb table keeps only in-frame clones and is missing some. The table includes about 280,000 clones, around 85% detected once. The CDR3 is made up of 15 amino acids. Trimming stripped 4 bases from V and 1 base from J, with 14 bases between. In germline, CDR1 is SGHRS, CDR2 YFSETQ. Those enrolled, adults aged roughly 18 to 100 years, came from about two dozen US areas. Assignment of participants to cohorts was predicated upon participant-reported clinical history. V gene TRBV5-1 combines with J gene TRBJ2-5; possibly TRBD1 for D (5 bases). The clonotype was recovered from a woman in her forties or fifties who had recovered from COVID-19. Sequences were obtained from PBMCs or T cells enriched from blood (not recorded which). The DNA for the CDR3 is TGCGCCAGCAGCCCCTCCAGGGCCTCCCAAGAGACCCAGTACTTC. Translating it yields CASSPSRASQETQYF.